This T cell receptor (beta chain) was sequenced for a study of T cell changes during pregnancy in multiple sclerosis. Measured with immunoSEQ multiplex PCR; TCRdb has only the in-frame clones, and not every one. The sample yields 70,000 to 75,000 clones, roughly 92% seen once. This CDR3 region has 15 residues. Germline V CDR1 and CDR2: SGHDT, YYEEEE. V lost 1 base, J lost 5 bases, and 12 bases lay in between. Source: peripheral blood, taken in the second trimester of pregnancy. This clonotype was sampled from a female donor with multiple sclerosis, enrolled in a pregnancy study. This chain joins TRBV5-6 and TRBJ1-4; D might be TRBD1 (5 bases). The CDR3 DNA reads TGTGCCAGCAGCTTGTGGGGCAGCTACAATGAAAAACTGTTTTTT. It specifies CASSLWGSYNEKLFF.